A single sample is the source of the 8 T cell receptor beta chains below, sequenced in a study of T cells in Graves' hyperthyroidism and ophthalmopathy (dated by TCRdb to about 2019). Libraries were constructed by multiplex PCR. TCRdb names Illumina HiSeq 2000 as the instrument used. The TCR beta CDR3 regions were amplified from RNA transcripts. The TCR CDR3 was subjected to a first round of RT-PCR using the HTBI primer set and the Qiagen OneStep RT-PCR kit. TCRdb reanalyzed the raw reads on its own, using fastp at Q25 for trimming and MiXCR for clone calling, and kept in-frame beta chains. Each CDR3 protein appears once, grouped with its most common genes and DNA. The sample records 600,000 to 700,000 distinct CDR3 sequences, roughly 14% of which are singletons. In total, the top ten clones hold about 4.5% of the sample. Sequenced: blood. Receptors originate from a woman in her thirties or forties with Graves' ophthalmopathy.

This clonotype appeared once. The chain has TRBV12-3 or TRBV12-4 and TRBJ2-5, with 9 positions matching TRBD1. The V gene end was trimmed by 7 bases and the J gene end by 6 bases; junction bases not matched to a gene: 6. The CDR3 is 13 residues long. CDR3 in amino acids: CASTLGQGKTQYF. The CDR3, as DNA: TGTGCCAGCACCCTGGGACAGGGAAAGACCCAGTACTTC.

This clonotype was seen ten or more times. J is TRBJ2-5 and V is TRBV12-3 or TRBV12-4; D tentatively fits TRBD1 or TRBD2 (5 bases each). Trimming cost V 10 bases and J 5 bases, with 29 bases left between them. This CDR3 spans 17 amino acids. CDR3 DNA: TGTGCCACCGCAATTGGTAGGGGCGGGCCCCAGGTGGAGACCCAGTACTTC. This codes for CATAIGRGGPQVETQYF.

There are many counts of this clonotype. The V and J genes are TRBV20-1 and TRBJ2-7, with D possibly TRBD1 on 5 matching bases. Trimming shortened V by 4 bases and J by 4 bases, and 11 bases separated the two germline ends. Germline V gives CDR1 DFQATT, CDR2 SNEGSKA (reference sequence). The CDR3 runs to 12 residues. CDR3 bases: TGCAGTGCTACCTTACAGGTTTACGAGCAGTACTTC. Amino acid sequence: CSATLQVYEQYF.

This clonotype was counted at least ten times. The genes are TRBV6-7 and TRBJ2-2; 13 bases map to TRBD2. TRBV6-7 is reported as an ORF; its role is uncertain. The CDR3 length is 19 residues. Trimming at V came to 0 bases and at J to 5 bases, leaving 9 bases not matched to a gene. The CDR3 is CASSYSKLAGGEDTGELFF. Written as DNA, the CDR3 is TGTGCCAGCAGTTACTCGAAACTAGCGGGAGGGGAGGATACCGGGGAGCTGTTTTTT.

This clonotype was picked up many times. V usage is TRBV4-1 and J usage is TRBJ2-5; no clear D gene. V lost 1 base to trimming and J lost 2 bases, with 11 bases between them. This CDR3 has 15 residues. Germline values: CDR1 MGHRA, CDR2 YSYEKL. CDR3 amino acids: CASSQADTQQETQYF. CDR3 DNA sequence: TGCGCCAGCAGCCAAGCCGACACCCAGCAAGAGACCCAGTACTTC.

This clonotype was observed a few times. V usage is TRBV19 and J usage is TRBJ2-7, with 9 bases lining up with TRBD2. The J segment lost 6 bases and the V segment lost 6 bases, leaving 9 bases of the junction unmatched. This CDR3 spans 14 amino acids. Looked up from germline, CDR1 is LNHDA and CDR2 is SQIVND (reference sequence). The CDR3 region has the DNA TGTGCCAGTAGCACGGTGGGACTAGCATCCGAGCAGTACTTC. Translated, it gives CASSTVGLASEQYF.

The sample holds many counts of this clonotype. The rearrangement uses TRBV7-6 and TRBJ2-5; a weak D match, TRBD2 (6 bases). V lost 4 bases and J 4 bases, leaving 13 bases between the germline ends. Germline loops: CDR1 SGHVS, CDR2 FNYEAQ. The CDR3 extends over 14 amino acids. The CDR3 DNA follows: TGTGCCAGCAGCTCCGGGACTCCCGGAGAGACCCAGTACTTC. Translation: CASSSGTPGETQYF.

This clonotype appeared many times. The CDR3 sequence: CASSHRTASSGNTIYF. CDR3 in DNA: TGCGCCAGCAGCCACCGGACAGCGAGCTCTGGAAACACCATATATTTT. J is TRBJ1-3 and V is TRBV4-1; TRBD1 is a possible D gene (6 bases). The V gene's germline CDR1 is MGHRA and CDR2 YSYEKL. This CDR3 has 16 residues. Trimming removed 3 bases at V and 0 bases at J, with 12 bases between.